The clone carrying this T cell receptor (beta chain) was recorded many times. In the original workflow: Reference gene primers were amplified, and this amplification served to estimate nucleated cell counts. Method: immunoSEQ multiplex PCR; TCRdb's copy keeps in-frame clones and lacks some. D and trimming come from the DNA, and the V and J calls and clone size come from that table. The sample consists of hundreds of thousands of clones, about nine tenths of them appearing once. These data originate in a study of blood T cell repertoires in COVID-19. This CDR3 comprises 12 residues. V dropped 2 bases and J dropped 7 bases, with 8 bases sitting between them. CDR1 is GTSNPN, CDR2 SVGIG, per germline (reference sequence).

The TCR originated in a man aged 35 to 55 with acute or convalescent COVID-19. The chain has TRBV30 and TRBJ2-2; D is unresolved. Sequenced sample: peripheral blood. The CDR3 region is CAWSWSIGELFF. The CDR3 nucleotides read TGTGCCTGGAGTTGGAGTATCGGGGAGCTGTTTTTT. The entire variable domain, with the rest obtained from reference TRBV30 and TRBJ2-2, is as follows: SQTIHQWPATLVQPVGSPLSLECTVEGTSNPNLYWYRQAAGRGLQLLFYSVGIGQISSEVPQNLSASRPQDRQFILSSKKLLLSDSGFYLCAWSWSIGELFFGEGSRLTVL.